The T cell receptor beta chain described here comes from a study of CD8+ T cells in alopecia areata. Once RNA had been extracted, it was reverse transcribed into cDNA to act as the sequencing template. TCRdb's copy holds only in-frame clones and misses some; the assay was immunoSEQ multiplex PCR. Counted here are 150,000 to 200,000 clones, around three fifths occurring once; the ten biggest clones make up 11% to 15%. CDR3 length: 13 residues. Germline V gene data show CDR1 as SQVTM and CDR2 as ANQGSEA. Trimming stripped 4 bases from V and 0 bases from J, with 10 bases between. Treatment indicated: oral pan-JAK inhibitor, 5-10 mg twice daily.

This specimen was CD4+ T cells sorted from blood, taken at week 24, from a patient treated with tofacitinib. This chain links TRBV29-1 with TRBJ2-7; D call uncertain. The source of this sequence is a human donor with alopecia areata. DNA of the CDR3: TGCAGCGTTGTGTCAAAGTTCTCCTACGAGCAGTACTTC. Translation: CSVVSKFSYEQYF.